One TCR beta chain is described in this entry. Its antigen is currently unknown. This sample is drawn from a study of T cells in localized non-small cell lung cancer. Atypia-free adjacent lung came from at least 2 cm beyond the tumor margin. Study conclusions and caveats: Exceeding tumor, uninvolved adjacent lung had the highest T cell clonality. A higher density of T cells in blood coincided with extended overall survival. The study detected a median 57 of the top 100 tumor clones in adjacent lung.

The assay was immunoSEQ multiplex PCR, and TCRdb's table has in-frame clones only and misses some. This sample has 3,500 to 4,000 clones; around 35% occur once, and the top ten carry approximately 7%. CDR1 and CDR2 from the germline V gene are LNHDA and SQIVND (reference sequence). The length of the CDR3 is 15 residues. J lost 2 bases, V lost 7 bases, and 7 bases had no gene match. The sample was normal lung tissue next to the tumor, taken before any cancer treatment. The chain uses TRBV19 and TRBJ1-2, with 10 bases matching TRBD1. This receptor was taken from a woman between 40 and 69 years old with stage I lung adenocarcinoma. The CDR3 sequence is CASTLAGQGNYGYTF. The DNA of the CDR3 is TGTGCCAGTACCCTAGCGGGACAGGGGAACTATGGCTACACCTTC. Complete variable domain (other parts from reference TRBV19 and TRBJ1-2): DGGITQSPKYLFRKEGQNVTLSCEQNLNHDAMYWYRQDPGQGLRLIYYSQIVNDFQKGDIAEGYSVSREKKESFPLTVTSAQKNPTAFYLCASTLAGQGNYGYTFGSGTRLTVV.